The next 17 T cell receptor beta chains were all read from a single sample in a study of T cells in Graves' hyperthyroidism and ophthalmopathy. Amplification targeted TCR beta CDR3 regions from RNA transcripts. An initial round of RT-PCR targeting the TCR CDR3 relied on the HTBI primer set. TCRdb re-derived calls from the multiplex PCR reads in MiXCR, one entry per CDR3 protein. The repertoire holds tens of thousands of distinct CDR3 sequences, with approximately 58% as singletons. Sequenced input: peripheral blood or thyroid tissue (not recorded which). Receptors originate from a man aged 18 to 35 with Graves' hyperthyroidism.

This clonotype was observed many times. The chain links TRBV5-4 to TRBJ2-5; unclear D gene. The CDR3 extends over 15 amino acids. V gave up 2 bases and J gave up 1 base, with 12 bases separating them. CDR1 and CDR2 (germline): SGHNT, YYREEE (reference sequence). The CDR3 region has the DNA TGTGCCAGCAGCTTAGCCGGGTCCCCCCAAGAGACCCAGTACTTC. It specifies CASSLAGSPQETQYF.

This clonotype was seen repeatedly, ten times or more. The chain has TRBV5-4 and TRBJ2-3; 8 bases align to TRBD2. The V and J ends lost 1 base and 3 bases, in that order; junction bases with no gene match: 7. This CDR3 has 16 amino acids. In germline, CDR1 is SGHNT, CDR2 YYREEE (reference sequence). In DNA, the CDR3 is TGTGCCAGCAGCTTGCTCAGCGGGAGTTGGACAGATACGCAGTATTTT. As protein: CASSLLSGSWTDTQYF. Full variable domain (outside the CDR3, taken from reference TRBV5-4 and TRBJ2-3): ETGVTQSPTHLIKTRGQQVTLRCSSQSGHNTVSWYQQALGQGPQFIFQYYREEENGRGNFPPRFSGLQFPNYSSELNVNALELDDSALYLCASSLLSGSWTDTQYFGPGTRLTVL.

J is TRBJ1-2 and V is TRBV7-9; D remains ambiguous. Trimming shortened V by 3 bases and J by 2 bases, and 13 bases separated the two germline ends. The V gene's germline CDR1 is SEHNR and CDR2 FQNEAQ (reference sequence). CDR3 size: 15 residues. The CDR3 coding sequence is TGTGCCAGCAGCTTGGATCATCAGAAAAACTATGGCTACACCTTC. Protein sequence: CASSLDHQKNYGYTF.

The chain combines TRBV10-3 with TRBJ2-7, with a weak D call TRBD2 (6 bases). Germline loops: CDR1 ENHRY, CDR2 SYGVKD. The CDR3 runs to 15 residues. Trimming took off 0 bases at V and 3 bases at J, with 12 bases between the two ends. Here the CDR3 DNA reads TGTGCCATCAGTGAGTCGCTTCCTAGCGTCTACGAGCAGTACTTC. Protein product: CAISESLPSVYEQYF.

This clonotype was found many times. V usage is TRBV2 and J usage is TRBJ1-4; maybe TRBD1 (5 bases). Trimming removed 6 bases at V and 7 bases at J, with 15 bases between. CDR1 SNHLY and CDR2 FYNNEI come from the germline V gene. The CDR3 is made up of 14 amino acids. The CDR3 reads CASRVGDLREKLFF. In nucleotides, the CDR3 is TGTGCCAGCAGGGTAGGGGATCTCCGTGAAAAACTGTTTTTT.

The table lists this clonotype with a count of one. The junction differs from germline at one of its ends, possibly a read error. The chain's CDR3 is CASSRGENTVAFF. The CDR3 DNA follows: TGTGCCAGTAGTCGTGGGGAGAACACTGTAGCTTTCTTT. The V gene is TRBV19, the J gene TRBJ1-1, with no clear D. CDR1 is LNHDA and CDR2 is SQIVND in the germline V gene (reference sequence). This CDR3 is built from 13 residues.

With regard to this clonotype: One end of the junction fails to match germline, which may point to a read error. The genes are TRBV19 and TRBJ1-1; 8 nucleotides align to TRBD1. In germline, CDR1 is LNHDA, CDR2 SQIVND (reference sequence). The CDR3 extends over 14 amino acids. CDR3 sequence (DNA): TGTGCCACCAGACCCACGTCGACAGGGGAGGAAGCTTCCTTT. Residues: CATRPTSTGEEASF.

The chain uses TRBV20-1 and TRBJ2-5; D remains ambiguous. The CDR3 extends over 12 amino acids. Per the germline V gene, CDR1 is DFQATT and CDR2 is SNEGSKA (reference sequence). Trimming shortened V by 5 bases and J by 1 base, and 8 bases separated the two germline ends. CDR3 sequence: CSAYGFQETQYF. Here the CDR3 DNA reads TGCAGTGCTTATGGCTTCCAAGAGACCCAGTACTTC.

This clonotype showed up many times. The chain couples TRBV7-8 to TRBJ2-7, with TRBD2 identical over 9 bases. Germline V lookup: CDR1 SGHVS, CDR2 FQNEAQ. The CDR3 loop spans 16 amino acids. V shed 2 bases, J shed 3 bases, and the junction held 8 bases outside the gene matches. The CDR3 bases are TGTGCCAGCAGCTTAACTCGAGCGGGAGGAGGCTACGAGCAGTACTTC. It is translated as CASSLTRAGGGYEQYF.

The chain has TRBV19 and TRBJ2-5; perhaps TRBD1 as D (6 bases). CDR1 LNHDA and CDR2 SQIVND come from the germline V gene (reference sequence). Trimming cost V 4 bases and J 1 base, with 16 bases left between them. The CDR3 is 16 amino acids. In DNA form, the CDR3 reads TGTGCCAGTAGTACGATTCACACAGGGATCCAAGAGACCCAGTACTTC. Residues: CASSTIHTGIQETQYF.

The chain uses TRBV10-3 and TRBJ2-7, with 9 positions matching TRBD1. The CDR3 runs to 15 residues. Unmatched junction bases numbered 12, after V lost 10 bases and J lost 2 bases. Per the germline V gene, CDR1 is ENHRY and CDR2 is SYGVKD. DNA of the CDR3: TGTGCCAGCAGGGACCCGGGACAGGGAACCTACGAGCAGTACTTC. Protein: CASRDPGQGTYEQYF.

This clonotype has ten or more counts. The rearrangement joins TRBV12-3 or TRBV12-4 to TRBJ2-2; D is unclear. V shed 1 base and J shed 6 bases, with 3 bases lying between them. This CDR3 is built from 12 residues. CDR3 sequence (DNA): TGTGCCAGCAGTTTAGTAGCCGGGGAGCTGTTTTTT. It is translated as CASSLVAGELFF.

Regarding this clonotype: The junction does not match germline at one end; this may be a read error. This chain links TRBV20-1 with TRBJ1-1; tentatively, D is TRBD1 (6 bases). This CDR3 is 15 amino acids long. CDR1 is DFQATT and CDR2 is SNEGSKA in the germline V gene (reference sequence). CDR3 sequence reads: CGAHRSGTFNTEAFF. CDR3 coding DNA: TGCGGTGCCCACCGCTCCGGGACATTCAACACTGAAGCTTTCTTT.

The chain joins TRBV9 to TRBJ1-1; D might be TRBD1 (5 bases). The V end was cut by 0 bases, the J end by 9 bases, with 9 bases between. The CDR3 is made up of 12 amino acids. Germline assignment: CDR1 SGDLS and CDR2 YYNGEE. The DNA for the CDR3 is TGTGCCAGCAGCGTAGGGGGGAGCAAAGCTTTCTTT. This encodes CASSVGGSKAFF.

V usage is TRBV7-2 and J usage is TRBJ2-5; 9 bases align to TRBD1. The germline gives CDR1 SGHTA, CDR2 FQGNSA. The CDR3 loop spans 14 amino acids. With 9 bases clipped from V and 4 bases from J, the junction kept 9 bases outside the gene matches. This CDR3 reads CASSTRTGVETQYF. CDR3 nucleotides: TGTGCCAGTAGTACTAGGACAGGGGTAGAGACCCAGTACTTC.

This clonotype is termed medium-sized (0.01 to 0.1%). The DNA for the CDR3 is TGTGCCAGCAGTTCGGGGGGGTCCTATAATTCACCCCTCCACTTT. It translates to CASSSGGSYNSPLHF. V gene TRBV2 combines with J gene TRBJ1-6; tentatively, D is TRBD1 (5 bases). CDR3 length: 15 amino acids. The germline V and J ends were trimmed by 5 bases and 1 base, with 9 bases remaining between them. Germline values: CDR1 SNHLY, CDR2 FYNNEI.

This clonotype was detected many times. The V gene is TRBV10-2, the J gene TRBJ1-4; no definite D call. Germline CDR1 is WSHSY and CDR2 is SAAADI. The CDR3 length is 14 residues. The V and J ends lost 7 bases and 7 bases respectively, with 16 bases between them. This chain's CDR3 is CASKLWQSSEKLFF. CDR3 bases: TGCGCCAGCAAATTGTGGCAGTCGTCTGAAAAACTGTTTTTT.